Each of the 31 T cell receptor beta chains below was sequenced from the same sample in a study of cytomegalovirus exposure and HLA in healthy donors. PCR used 60 Vbeta primers and 13 Jbeta primers. The assay was immunoSEQ multiplex PCR, and TCRdb's table has in-frame clones only and misses some. The sample has some 130,000 clones, around 83% seen once. Input material: PBMCs. The receptors derive from a woman aged 25-40 years in good health and CMV-seropositive.

J is TRBJ1-2 and V is TRBV10-3, with 7 bases identical to TRBD1. The germline gives CDR1 ENHRY, CDR2 SYGVKD. The CDR3 sequence is 13 residues long. The V segment lost 10 bases and the J segment 8 bases; nucleotides outside the gene matches: 13. The CDR3 protein is CATSQGGVGGYTF. The CDR3 DNA follows: TGTGCCACCTCCCAAGGGGGCGTTGGAGGCTACACCTTC.

The J gene is TRBJ2-5, the V gene TRBV18; TRBD2 matches 8 bases. V shed 2 bases, J shed 5 bases, and the junction held 4 bases outside the gene matches. This CDR3 is 14 amino acids long. Germline values: CDR1 KGHSH, CDR2 LQKENI. CDR3 bases: TGTGCCAGCTCACCAGGACTAGCCCAGGAGACCCAGTACTTC. Residues: CASSPGLAQETQYF.

V gene TRBV27 combines with J gene TRBJ2-7; no clear D. The CDR3 runs 11 residues. Looked up from germline, CDR1 is MNHEY and CDR2 is SMNVEV (reference sequence). The ends were cut back, 7 bases at V and 0 bases at J, with 4 bases in the middle. This chain's CDR3 is CASTRSYEQYF. CDR3 bases: TGTGCCAGCACCCGCTCCTACGAGCAGTACTTC.

This sequence joins TRBV28 and TRBJ1-2; 8 positions agree with TRBD1. CDR1 and CDR2 (germline): MDHEN, SYDVKM. V trimming: 4 bases; J trimming: 3 bases; junction bases outside the gene matches: 4. This CDR3 contains 14 residues. CDR3 sequence: CASSSGGAYYGYTF. CDR3 DNA sequence: TGTGCCAGCAGTTCAGGGGGCGCCTACTATGGCTACACCTTC.

This clone was seen just once. The chain's CDR3 is CASRLQGTNTEAFF. CDR3 coding DNA: TGTGCCAGCAGACTACAGGGGACGAACACTGAAGCTTTCTTT. V is TRBV27 and J is TRBJ1-1, with 7 bases fitting TRBD1. Germline-derived CDR1 and CDR2 are MNHEY and SMNVEV (reference sequence). Germline trimming cut 6 bases from V and 1 base from J; bases unmatched to any gene: 5. This CDR3 comprises 14 residues.

This clone was seen just once. V usage is TRBV28 and J usage is TRBJ2-1; 10 bases align to TRBD2. CDR3 size: 17 residues. CDR1 and CDR2 from the germline V gene are MDHEN and SYDVKM. The trim removed 6 bases at V and 1 base at J, leaving 9 bases unmatched. This CDR3 is CASSTYSGLASYNEQFF. CDR3 DNA: TGTGCCAGCAGCACCTACTCGGGACTAGCGTCCTACAATGAGCAGTTCTTC.

The chain's CDR3 is CATSGRTYASYNEQFF. The DNA for the CDR3 is TGTGCCACCAGCGGGCGGACTTACGCCTCCTACAATGAGCAGTTCTTC. This rearrangement joins TRBV15 to TRBJ2-1; tentatively, D is TRBD2 (5 bases). CDR1 is LNHNV and CDR2 is YYDKDF in the germline V gene (reference sequence). The CDR3 extends over 16 amino acids. V was pared by 5 bases and J by 0 bases, with 14 bases between.

The chain recombines TRBV10-1 with TRBJ1-2; 7 nucleotides agree with TRBD1. This CDR3 region has 17 residues. J was trimmed by 0 bases and V by 4 bases; bases with no gene match: 11. Germline loops: CDR1 WNHNN, CDR2 SYGVQD (reference sequence). Written as DNA, the CDR3 is TGCGCCAGCAGTGGGGGGGACAGCTTTGCCCCTAACTATGGCTACACCTTC. Protein sequence: CASSGGDSFAPNYGYTF.

The genes are TRBV5-6 and TRBJ2-6, with 8 bases fitting TRBD1. Trimming cost V 2 bases and J 0 bases; bases outside gene matches: 10. Germline-derived CDR1 and CDR2 are SGHDT and YYEEEE. This CDR3 is built from 19 residues. Here the CDR3 DNA reads TGTGCCAGCAGCTTTATGGGGGACAGGAGGTCCTCTGGGGCCAACGTCCTGACTTTC. The encoded protein is CASSFMGDRRSSGANVLTF.

Points on this clone: Other DNA sequences of this sample code for an identical CDR3. The rearrangement joins TRBV4-1 to TRBJ1-6; D not resolved. V was shortened by 0 bases and J by 11 bases, with 8 bases between the two germline ends. Germline CDR1 is MGHRA and CDR2 is YSYEKL. The CDR3 covers 13 residues. CDR3 bases: TGCGCCAGCAGCCAAGATCGTCAGACACCCCTCCACTTT. This codes for CASSQDRQTPLHF.

In this sample, this clone turned up a few times. This chain connects TRBV7-8 to TRBJ1-4; TRBD1 agrees at 8 bases. Trimming at V came to 4 bases and at J to 7 bases, leaving 2 bases not matched to a gene. This CDR3 spans 13 amino acids. Germline V gives CDR1 SGHVS, CDR2 FQNEAQ. CDR3 sequence (DNA): TGTGCCAGCAGCTGGGGGACAGGTGAAAAACTGTTTTTT. Translated: CASSWGTGEKLFF. Supplemented by reference TRBV7-8 and TRBJ1-4, the full variable domain reads GAGVSQSPRYKVAKRGQDVALRCDPISGHVSLFWYQQALGQGPEFLTYFQNEAQLDKSGLPSDRFFAERPEGSVSTLKIQRTQQEDSAVYLCASSWGTGEKLFFGSGTQLSVL.

The chain employs TRBV5-5 and TRBJ2-7; D is possibly TRBD1 (6 bases). The CDR3 length is 15 residues. Germline-derived CDR1 and CDR2 are SGHKS and YYEKEE (reference sequence). Trimming took 4 bases from V and 3 from J, leaving 17 bases between them. The CDR3 DNA is TGTGCCAGCAGCCTATCCGGGACAAAAATCTACGAGCAGTACTTC. Encoded protein: CASSLSGTKIYEQYF.

The genes are TRBV6-5 and TRBJ2-5, with 7 bases matching TRBD2. CDR3 size: 15 residues. The germline V gene has CDR1 MNHEY and CDR2 SVGAGI. V was clipped by 6 bases and J by 5 bases; unmatched bases: 12. For the CDR3, the DNA is TGTGCCAGCAGCCCCTGGGGAGGGAGCGGGGAGACCCAGTACTTC. Translation gives CASSPWGGSGETQYF.

The chain employs TRBV2 and TRBJ1-5; 7 bases agree with TRBD1. The CDR3 has 13 residues. Germline CDR1 reads SNHLY; CDR2 reads FYNNEI. Trimming cost V 6 bases and J 5 bases; bases outside gene matches: 4. The CDR3 spells CASRPTGDQPQHF. DNA of the CDR3: TGTGCCAGCAGGCCCACAGGGGATCAGCCCCAGCATTTT.

The V and J genes are TRBV28 and TRBJ2-5; 7 nucleotides line up with TRBD2. In germline, CDR1 is MDHEN, CDR2 SYDVKM. CDR3 size: 13 residues. V was clipped by 6 bases and J by 4 bases; unmatched bases: 5. The CDR3 spells CASRLTSTETQYF. CDR3 bases: TGTGCCAGCAGGCTGACTAGCACAGAGACCCAGTACTTC.

This chain uses TRBV6-5 with TRBJ1-1, with D possibly TRBD1 on 5 matching bases. Trimming left V 2 bases short and J 12 bases short, with 16 bases between. The CDR3 is 13 amino acids. CDR1 MNHEY and CDR2 SVGAGI come from the germline V gene. The CDR3 is CASSYGGLSETFF. CDR3 nucleotides: TGTGCCAGCAGTTACGGGGGACTTTCCGAGACTTTCTTT.

The genes are TRBV4-2 and TRBJ2-2; TRBD2 aligns across 13 bases. The ends lost 4 bases at V and 7 bases at J; junction bases unmatched: 6. The germline CDR1 and CDR2 sequences are LGHNA and YNFKEQ. This CDR3 is built from 16 residues. CDR3 sequence (DNA): TGTGCCAGCAGCCTCGGGACTAGCGGGATGGACGGGGAGCTGTTTTTT. Its translation is CASSLGTSGMDGELFF.

The chain uses TRBV28 and TRBJ1-5, with D possibly TRBD1 on 5 matching bases. Looked up from germline, CDR1 is MDHEN and CDR2 is SYDVKM. V lost 1 base and J 5 bases, leaving 15 bases between the germline ends. The CDR3 sequence is 16 residues long. The CDR3 here is CASSLLGGAGDQPQHF. The CDR3 DNA reads as TGTGCCAGCAGTTTATTGGGAGGGGCGGGGGATCAGCCCCAGCATTTT.

The chain couples TRBV30 to TRBJ2-3, with D perhaps matching TRBD2 (6 bases). The germline V gene has CDR1 GTSNPN and CDR2 SVGIG (reference sequence). V was cut by 2 bases and J by 4 bases, with 10 bases left in between. The length of the CDR3 is 13 residues. The CDR3 here is CAWSPGTADTQYF. The CDR3 bases are TGTGCCTGGAGTCCTGGGACTGCAGATACGCAGTATTTT.

This clone turned up a few times. This chain uses TRBV7-7 with TRBJ2-5, with 7 bases matching TRBD1. The germline CDR1 and CDR2 sequences are SSHAT and FNYEAQ (reference sequence). This CDR3 spans 14 amino acids. The V gene end was trimmed by 5 bases and the J gene end by 7 bases; junction bases not matched to a gene: 10. CDR3 region: CASSPESPGGTQYF. The CDR3 DNA reads TGTGCCAGCAGCCCAGAAAGCCCAGGGGGGACCCAGTACTTC.

This clone appeared once. The V gene is TRBV7-9, the J gene TRBJ2-2; 9 nucleotides line up with TRBD2. V shed 5 bases, J shed 6 bases, and the junction held 13 bases outside the gene matches. Germline CDR1 and CDR2: SEHNR and FQNEAQ (reference sequence). The CDR3 covers 17 residues. CDR3 sequence: CASSPREGRGGAGELFF. The CDR3 DNA reads TGTGCCAGCAGCCCCCGAGAGGGGCGGGGGGGCGCCGGGGAGCTGTTTTTT.

J is TRBJ1-6 and V is TRBV2; possibly TRBD1 for D (5 bases). The V gene lost 2 bases and the J gene lost 10 bases, with 12 bases spanning the gap. The CDR3 loop spans 14 amino acids. The germline gives CDR1 SNHLY, CDR2 FYNNEI. The CDR3 DNA reads TGTGCCAGCAGTGAATCGGGGGAGTACTCACCCCTCCACTTT. It encodes CASSESGEYSPLHF. The complete variable domain, with remaining parts taken from reference TRBV2 and TRBJ1-6, reads EPEVTQTPSHQVTQMGQEVILRCVPISNHLYFYWYRQILGQKVEFLVSFYNNEISEKSEIFDDQFSVERPDGSNFTLKIRSTKLEDSAMYFCASSESGEYSPLHFGNGTRLTVT.

V usage is TRBV2 and J usage is TRBJ1-3; D possibly corresponds to TRBD1 (6 bases). Looked up from germline, CDR1 is SNHLY and CDR2 is FYNNEI. Trimming took off 6 bases at V and 6 bases at J, with 18 bases between the two ends. CDR3 length equals 15 residues. CDR3 region: CASSPSAGDVNTIYF. The CDR3 DNA is TGTGCCAGCAGCCCCAGTGCAGGGGATGTAAACACCATATATTTT.

The rearrangement joins TRBV2 to TRBJ2-2; 7 bases line up with TRBD1. Germline CDR1 SNHLY, CDR2 FYNNEI. J lost 5 bases, V lost 4 bases, and 1 base had no gene match. The CDR3 runs to 13 residues. The CDR3 bases are TGTGCCAGCAGTGTGACAGGGACCGGGGAGCTGTTTTTT. Amino acid sequence: CASSVTGTGELFF.

The V gene is TRBV5-1, the J gene TRBJ1-2; 7 bases are shared with TRBD1. The junction had 13 bases not matched to a gene; V was cut back by 1 base and J by 4 bases. The CDR3 runs to 17 residues. Germline V gene lookup returns CDR1 SGHRS and CDR2 YFSETQ. CDR3 nucleotide sequence: TGCGCCAGCAGCTTGAGTAATGGGGCAGGGGGGTTCTATGGCTACACCTTC. Its protein product is CASSLSNGAGGFYGYTF. Supplemented by reference TRBV5-1 and TRBJ1-2, the full variable domain reads KAGVTQTPRYLIKTRGQQVTLSCSPISGHRSVSWYQQTPGQGLQFLFEYFSETQRNKGNFPGRFSGRQFSNSRSEMNVSTLELGDSALYLCASSLSNGAGGFYGYTFGSGTRLTVV.

The chain employs TRBV5-1 and TRBJ2-3; the D gene is possibly TRBD2 (5 bases). V was pared by 4 bases and J by 0 bases, with 12 bases between. CDR1 and CDR2 from the germline V gene are SGHRS and YFSETQ. There are 15 residues in the CDR3. CDR3 region: CASSLTEASTDTQYF. DNA for the CDR3: TGCGCCAGCAGCCTTACGGAGGCCAGCACAGATACGCAGTATTTT.

This chain connects TRBV6-1 to TRBJ2-3; 8 bases map to TRBD1. This CDR3 is 13 amino acids long. Germline trimming cut 4 bases from V and 4 bases from J; bases unmatched to any gene: 1. CDR1 and CDR2 from the germline V gene are MNHNS and SASEGT. The CDR3 DNA is TGTGCCAGCAGTGCCAGGGGGCCAGATACGCAGTATTTT. It codes for CASSARGPDTQYF.

In this sample, this clone turned up once. This chain links TRBV5-1 with TRBJ2-3, with D hard to call. The CDR3 is 13 residues long. CDR1 and CDR2 from the germline V gene are SGHRS and YFSETQ. Trimming removed 4 bases at V and 0 bases at J, with 6 bases between. The CDR3 sequence: CASSATSTDTQYF. The CDR3, as DNA: TGCGCCAGCAGCGCTACTAGCACAGATACGCAGTATTTT.

Worth noting for this clone: A junction boundary mismatches the germline segment, possibly from a read error. This rearrangement joins TRBV7-9 to TRBJ2-7; a weak D match, TRBD1 (6 bases). The CDR3 length is 16 residues. Germline V gene sequence: CDR1 SEHNR, CDR2 FQNEAQ (reference sequence). This CDR3 is CSSSLDRLASFTEQYF. CDR3 bases: TGTTCCAGCAGCTTAGACAGGCTGGCCTCTTTCACCGAGCAGTACTTC.

This chain connects TRBV10-2 to TRBJ2-7, with 8 bases that match TRBD1. Germline V lookup: CDR1 WSHSY, CDR2 SAAADI. There are 15 residues in the CDR3. The V gene end was trimmed by 3 bases and the J gene end by 3 bases; junction bases not matched to a gene: 7. CDR3 in amino acids: CASSDQGAFHYEQYF. The CDR3 nucleotides are TGCGCCAGCAGTGACCAGGGGGCATTCCACTACGAGCAGTACTTC.

The V gene is TRBV11-2, the J gene TRBJ1-4; TRBD1 matches 8 bases. Germline assignment: CDR1 SGHAT and CDR2 FQNNGV. Trimming took 4 bases from V and 10 from J; bases not matched to a gene: 14. The length of the CDR3 is 16 residues. As DNA, the CDR3 is TGTGCCAGCAGCTGGGTGGCAGGGGGCAATGTGGGAAAACTGTTTTTT. Translation gives CASSWVAGGNVGKLFF.